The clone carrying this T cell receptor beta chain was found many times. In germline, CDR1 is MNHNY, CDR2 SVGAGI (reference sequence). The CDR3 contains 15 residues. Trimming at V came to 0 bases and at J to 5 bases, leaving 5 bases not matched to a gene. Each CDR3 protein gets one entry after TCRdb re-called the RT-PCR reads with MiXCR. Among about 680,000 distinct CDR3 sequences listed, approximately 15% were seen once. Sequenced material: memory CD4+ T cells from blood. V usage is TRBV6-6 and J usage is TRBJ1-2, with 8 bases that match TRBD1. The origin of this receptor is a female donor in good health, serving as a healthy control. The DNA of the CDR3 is TGTGCCAGCAGTTACTCAGGGACAGGACTTTATGGCTACACCTTC. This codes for CASSYSGTGLYGYTF.